This TCR beta chain was identified during a study of vaccination effects on CD4 cells after COVID-19. Study overall: Each person got two doses of an mRNA SARS-CoV-2 vaccine, BNT162b2 or mRNA-1273. Sample provision by two convalescent patients occurred 16 days and one week before vaccination.

With respect to this clone: Its cognate antigen is unknown.

CD4+ T cell isolation took place after less than 13 days of culture. A positive SARS-CoV-2 PCR test fell between March and December 2020. Assay used: immunoSEQ multiplex PCR; TCRdb lists only in-frame clones, some missing. The sample has approximately 45,000 clones, about 75% seen once. CDR1 DFQATT and CDR2 SNEGSKA come from the germline V gene (reference sequence). V lost 3 bases to trimming and J lost 6 bases; unmatched junction nucleotides: 18. This CDR3 has 18 amino acids. This clonotype was obtained from a human donor who had a prior SARS-CoV-2 infection. The genes are TRBV20-1 and TRBJ2-1; 9 bases agree with TRBD2. The sample here was CD4+ T cells from PBMCs cultured without peptide, taken before COVID-19 vaccination. The chain's CDR3 is CSASSHVYWLAGTNEQFF. The CDR3 region has the DNA TGCAGTGCTAGTTCTCACGTGTATTGGCTAGCGGGAACCAATGAGCAGTTCTTC.